The text below deals with one TCR beta chain. This specimen comes from a study of technical replicates of blood from a handful of donors. V lost 0 bases to trimming and J lost 2 bases, with 10 bases between them. The V gene's germline CDR1 is SGHVS and CDR2 FQNEAQ. The CDR3 is 15 amino acids. Assay used: immunoSEQ multiplex PCR; TCRdb lists only in-frame clones, some missing. The sample consists of about 72,000 clones, about 95% of them appearing once. The chain links TRBV7-8 to TRBJ2-5, with no clear D. Sequences were obtained from T cells isolated from PBMCs. The sequence derives from a human donor in good health. CDR3 sequence reads: CASSLAVSQQETQYF. The CDR3 DNA sequence: TGTGCCAGCAGCTTAGCGGTTTCGCAGCAAGAGACCCAGTACTTC. Full variable domain (remainder filled in from reference TRBV7-8 and TRBJ2-5): GAGVSQSPRYKVAKRGQDVALRCDPISGHVSLFWYQQALGQGPEFLTYFQNEAQLDKSGLPSDRFFAERPEGSVSTLKIQRTQQEDSAVYLCASSLAVSQQETQYFGPGTRLLVL.